This T cell receptor beta chain stems from a study of Graves' ophthalmopathy and Graves' hyperthyroidism (dated by TCRdb to 2017 to 2018). Study-wide context: Peripheral blood was collected before any treatment was given, at the time of initial diagnosis. The study used signatures of the TCR beta repertoire to tell Graves' ophthalmopathy apart from Graves' hyperthyroidism and to predict which patients would progress to ophthalmopathy. Once sampling was done, hyperthyroidism patients were given methimazole at a starting dose of 30 mg daily, while ophthalmopathy patients were given high-dose intravenous methylprednisolone. In total, around 140 blood samples were TCR-sequenced: fewer than 50 ophthalmopathy, approximately 75 hyperthyroidism and some 17 hyperthyroidism-to-ophthalmopathy patients. For independent validation, a separate cohort was made up of 18 hyperthyroidism patients plus 17 patients who later progressed from hyperthyroidism to ophthalmopathy. T-cell repertoires of thyroid tissue and blood were compared in about 6 hyperthyroidism patients. The approximately 100 discovery patients were divided at random into training and test sets in a 7:3 ratio. To explore V-J signatures that separate ophthalmopathy from hyperthyroidism, a discovery set of approximately 100 patients was enrolled, consisting of 40 to 45 with ophthalmopathy and some 59 with stable hyperthyroidism.

This clonotype was observed at least ten times. Its target antigen remains unknown. Qualities for individual bases were not recorded, and no much larger clone is one base off. For repertoire sequencing, the TCR beta CDR3 regions were amplified from RNA transcripts. The first round of RT-PCR was done with HTBI primers and the Qiagen OneStep RT-PCR kit, and was followed by a second round of multiplex PCR, then size selection and purification. Libraries were sequenced on an Illumina HiSeq2000 using paired-end 100 bp reads. Regarding the original processing steps: Reads were processed with SOAPnuke, discarding reads with adapters, uncalled bases, mean Phred below 15, or no exact constant-primer or identifier match. COPE v1.2.5 was used to merge high-quality paired reads. Each unique nucleotide sequence was treated as a clonotype, and MiTCR v1.1 was used to align the clonotypes to the IMGT TRB V, D and J references. The analysis was limited to V-J combinations with a frequency above 0.0001, which together covered 98% to 99.2% of repertoires. For each V-J combination, a TCR clonal expansion and chaos score was defined as the ratio of F50 clonal expansion to chaos observed in the TCRdist matrix. Features were reduced by Welch's t-statistics and random forest to around 14 V-J combinations, which fed a naive Bayes classifier. Thyroid-blood repertoire similarity was quantified with the Morisita-Horn index. In-frame beta chains were kept once TCRdb had trimmed the public reads at Q25 with fastp and called clones with MiXCR. Rows with one shared CDR3 protein collapse into an entry with the most common genes and DNA. The V and J calls shown here were made by TCRdb, not taken from the authors' results. Counted in this sample were some 410,000 distinct CDR3 sequences; roughly 21% of them appeared once. The ten largest clones capture 2.5% to 3.5% of the sample.

Hyperthyroidism was defined as stable when no progression to ophthalmopathy occurred within 18 months of follow-up. Hyperthyroidism patients were newly diagnosed, were aged 18 to 65 years, and had a disease duration under 2 months. Anyone with other autoimmune diseases, uncontrolled infections, pregnancy or lactation was excluded from the study. Diagnosis was based on clinical symptoms, serum thyroxine, TRAb, thyroid ultrasound and orbital computed tomography. PBMCs were isolated from approximately 10 ml of fresh peripheral blood by Ficoll-Paque density gradient centrifugation. Total RNA was extracted using Trizol reagent, and RNA quality was checked on an Agilent 2100 Bioanalyzer. Broader findings and caveats from the paper: Most expanded thyroid clonotypes with a frequency above 0.001 also appeared in blood, which suggests that blood repertoires may reflect the immune response in the thyroid. In validation, the model predicted ophthalmopathy progression with 70.59% sensitivity and roughly 72% specificity; about a dozen predicted patients were CT-confirmed with GO in a median of 6.5 months. Sample size was not statistically predetermined, and group allocation was not concealed from the investigators. In cross-validation, the 13-signature model distinguished ophthalmopathy from stable hyperthyroidism with 85% to 90% sensitivity and about 81% specificity, and in the test set the corresponding values were approximately 80% and 75%.

The V and J ends are trimmed by 5 bases and 3 bases, leaving 19 bases between them. Taken from cysteine to phenylalanine, the CDR3 has 16 residues. Of the read, only the CDR3 DNA is kept; its 48 bases are in frame from base 1. CDR1 and CDR2, per the germline V gene (reference sequence), are SEHNR and FQNEAQ. The chain uses TRBV7-9 and TRBJ1-1, and perhaps TRBD1 as D gene, on 6 matching bases. The sample taken for sequencing was peripheral blood. This receptor was identified in a woman aged 18-29 years with stable Graves' hyperthyroidism. Donor details come from another sample of the same person, matched by shared clones. The nucleotides are TGTGCCAGCAGCCCAACAGGGAAGGGGAAGGACACTGAAGCTTTCTTT. The translation is CASSPTGKGKDTEAFF.